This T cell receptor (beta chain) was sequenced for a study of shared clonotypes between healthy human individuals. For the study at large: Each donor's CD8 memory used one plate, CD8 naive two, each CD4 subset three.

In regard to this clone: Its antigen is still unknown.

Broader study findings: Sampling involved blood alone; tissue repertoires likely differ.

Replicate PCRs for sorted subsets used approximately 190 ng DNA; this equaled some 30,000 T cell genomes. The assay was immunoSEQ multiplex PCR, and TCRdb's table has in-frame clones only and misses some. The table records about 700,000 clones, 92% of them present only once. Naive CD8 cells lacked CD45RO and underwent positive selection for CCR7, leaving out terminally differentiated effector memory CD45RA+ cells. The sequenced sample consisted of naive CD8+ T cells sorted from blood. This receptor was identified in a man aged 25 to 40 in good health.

The CDR3 spells CACYSGSGNEQFF. The CDR3 DNA is TGTGCCTGTTATAGCGGGAGCGGCAATGAGCAGTTCTTC. This rearrangement joins TRBV30 to TRBJ2-1; TRBD2 aligns across 9 bases. Germline CDR1 reads GTSNPN; CDR2 reads SVGIG (reference sequence). This CDR3 has 13 amino acids. With 6 bases clipped from V and 6 bases from J, the junction kept 6 bases outside the gene matches.